This entry is about one T cell receptor (beta chain). What it recognizes is unknown. These data come from a study of T cell clones after liver transplantation. Looking at the study overall: TCRbeta sequencing after a pre-transplant mixed lymphocyte reaction identified graft-donor-reactive clones, later tracked in post-transplant blood. Patients counted as tolerant after at least one year off all immunosuppression, enzymes not exceeding twice normal.

Study outcomes and limitations: The donor-reactive repertoire was only partly measurable in a couple of subjects, lacking donor cells.

TCRdb keeps only in-frame clones here, not all; method: immunoSEQ multiplex PCR. The table includes 55,000 to 80,000 clones, roughly nine tenths detected once. The V end was cut by 6 bases, the J end by 5 bases, with 13 bases between. Germline lookup yields CDR1 MDHEN and CDR2 SYDVKM. CDR3 length equals 13 residues. The chain couples TRBV28 to TRBJ2-5, with D perhaps being TRBD1 or TRBD2 (5 bases each). This clonotype was obtained from a human donor who received a liver transplant. The material sequenced was CD4+ T cells from blood, taken before liver transplant. CDR3 sequence reads: CASSRRTTETQYF. The DNA of the CDR3 is TGTGCCAGCAGCAGGAGGACAACTGAGACCCAGTACTTC.